A selection of T cell receptor beta chains follows, all from one sample in a study of T cells after yellow fever vaccination. In TCRdb, the 5' RACE reads were re-called with MiXCR into one record per CDR3 protein. Here the sample spans 450,000 to 600,000 distinct CDR3 sequences, approximately 15% being singletons. The material was PBMCs, obtained on the day of the yellow fever booster vaccination. These TCRs come from a man younger than 40 who received the YFV17D yellow fever vaccine. CDR3s include the opening cysteine and the closing phenylalanine or tryptophan. Each record gives: V gene, J gene, clone size, D gene, CDR3 length, CDR3 DNA, CDR3 protein. The D gene is left open where the match is weak. Some rows mark clone size as missing; the rest say once, few, many or name a class of expanded clone.

TRBV6-5	TRBJ2-6	few	.	16	TGTGCCAGCAGTTACCTCTCCCCGTCCGGGGCCAACGTCCTGACTTTC	CASSYLSPSGANVLTF
TRBV28	TRBJ2-3	.	TRBD2	13	TGTGCCAGCAGTTTATCCGGGAGGGGGTCCCAGTATTTT	CASSLSGRGSQYF
TRBV7-2	TRBJ2-1	few	.	14	TGTGCCAGCGCCTGGGGCAGGGCAATTGGTGAGCAGTTCTTC	CASAWGRAIGEQFF
TRBV4-3	TRBJ2-7	many	TRBD2	17	TGCGCCAGCAGCCTCCACGTAACTAGCGGGGGACCCTACGAGCAGTACTTC	CASSLHVTSGGPYEQYF
TRBV24-1	TRBJ1-1	.	.	15	TGTGCCACCAGTGACTCCAGGGGCTTGAACACTGAAGCTTTCTTT	CATSDSRGLNTEAFF
TRBV20-1	TRBJ2-3	.	TRBD2	15	TGCAGTGCTACTCTAGCGGGAGGGCATACAGATACGCAGTATTTT	CSATLAGGHTDTQYF
TRBV5-6	TRBJ2-1	.	.	18	TGTGCCAGCAGCTTCCGGGGTAGCGTGTATCTAAACTACAATGAGCAGTTCTTC	CASSFRGSVYLNYNEQFF
TRBV7-2	TRBJ2-1	.	.	13	TGTGCCAGCAAAAGCGGAGTGTACAATGAGCAGTTCTTC	CASKSGVYNEQFF
TRBV2	TRBJ1-1	few	.	14	TGTGCCAGCAGTGAAGGTCGGAGTCTTACTGAAGCTTTCTTT	CASSEGRSLTEAFF
TRBV10-3	TRBJ2-5	.	.	13	TGTGCCATCAGTGAGTCGGCCTTAGGGGACCAGTACTTC	CAISESALGDQYF
TRBV5-1	TRBJ2-7	many	.	13	TGCGCCAGCAGCTCCCGCCCGGGGTACGAGCAGTACTTC	CASSSRPGYEQYF
TRBV7-2	TRBJ2-4	few	.	13	TGTGCCAGCAGCCAAAGCACAGCCGTAAGGGGGTACTTC	CASSQSTAVRGYF
TRBV19	TRBJ2-7	few	.	15	TGTGCCAGTAGTAAGGTGCAGGGTGTGGTACGCGAGCAGTACTTC	CASSKVQGVVREQYF
TRBV20-1	TRBJ1-5	few	.	13	TGCAGTGCTGTGACAGATAGCAATCAGCCCCAGCATTTT	CSAVTDSNQPQHF
TRBV21-1	TRBJ1-1	few	.	14	TGTGCCAGCAGCAAAGCACAGTTGAACACTGAAGCTTTCTTT	CASSKAQLNTEAFF
TRBV7-2	TRBJ2-7	.	.	14	TGTGCCAGCAGCTTAGGGGAGAGGGGCTACGAGCAGTACTTC	CASSLGERGYEQYF
TRBV24-1	TRBJ2-3	.	.	13	TGTGCCACCAGTGATTTTCCCCCAGATACGCAGTATTTT	CATSDFPPDTQYF
TRBV7-6	TRBJ1-5	.	.	16	TGTGCCAGCAGCTTAGGGCCGATGGGGATTGTTCAGCCCCAGCATTTT	CASSLGPMGIVQPQHF
TRBV6-1	TRBJ2-7	many	TRBD1	13	TGTGCCAGCAGGGACAGGGGTCCCTACGAGCAGTACTTC	CASRDRGPYEQYF
TRBV4-1	TRBJ2-5	few	.	15	TGCGCCAGCAGCCACCTTGGCGGTGGGGGAGAGACCCAGTACTTC	CASSHLGGGGETQYF
TRBV28	TRBJ2-7	.	.	15	TGTGCCAGCAGGGTCGGAGAACCCTGGTCCTACGAGCAGTACTTC	CASRVGEPWSYEQYF
TRBV24-1	TRBJ2-4	.	TRBD2	16	TGTGCCACCAGTGATAGTCGGATCTTAGCGGGAAACATTCAGTACTTC	CATSDSRILAGNIQYF
TRBV27	TRBJ1-5	.	.	14	TGTGCCAGCAGTACTCGAGGTAGGGACCAGCCCCAGCATTTT	CASSTRGRDQPQHF
TRBV11-2	TRBJ1-2	.	.	14	TGTGCCAGCAGCTTAGCGGGATCCTTCTATGGCTACACCTTC	CASSLAGSFYGYTF
TRBV4-2	TRBJ2-3	few	.	16	TGTGCCAGCAGCCAGGGGGTCCAGACTTCCACAGATACGCAGTATTTT	CASSQGVQTSTDTQYF
TRBV2	TRBJ2-5	few	.	13	TGTGCCAGCAGTGATTGGGGGCGAGAGACCCAGTACTTC	CASSDWGRETQYF
TRBV11-2	TRBJ1-1	.	.	15	TGTGCCAGCACCCCTCGACGGTCAGGGGTCACTGAAGCTTTCTTT	CASTPRRSGVTEAFF